These T cell receptor beta chains were read from a single sample in a study of OX40 agonist ivuxolimab in advanced cancers. The method was immunoSEQ multiplex PCR; TCRdb's version includes in-frame clones alone and lacks a portion of them. The sample shows 75,000 to 100,000 clones, roughly 89% of them seen only once. Sequences were derived from CD4+ or CD8+ T cells sorted from blood, sampled in a trial of the OX40 agonist ivuxolimab. These receptors were obtained from an adult with an advanced solid tumor such as melanoma, head and neck, liver or kidney cancer. Both conserved end residues are part of each CDR3. Size tells how often a clone was seen (once, few, many) or the class of an expanded clone, and some rows leave it out.

J gene	clone size	V gene	CDR3 protein
TRBJ1-3	.	TRBV14	CASSQGTLGPGNTIYF
TRBJ2-1	.	TRBV5-1	CASSLGPTNNEQFF
TRBJ1-1	.	TRBV5-8	CASSLEEGRNTEAFF
TRBJ2-7	.	TRBV4-2	CASSQGLQGAGEQYF
TRBJ2-1	.	TRBV5-4	CASSRDRAKNEQFF
TRBJ1-1	once	TRBV18	CASSPLDRGSDTEAFF
TRBJ2-1	.	TRBV4-3	CASSQGRTSYNEQFF
TRBJ1-1	.	TRBV7-2	CASSLGRNTEAFF
TRBJ1-2	.	TRBV9	CASSALDRSSGYTF
TRBJ2-7	.	TRBV27	CASSQGINRGYEQYF
TRBJ1-2	.	TRBV13	CASSPRGRGYGYTF
TRBJ1-5	.	TRBV18	CASSPGNSNQPQHF
TRBJ2-7	.	TRBV27	CASRRDRGDEQYF
TRBJ2-7	.	TRBV19	CASSISRGDSQYF
TRBJ2-5	.	TRBV7-3	CASSLDGGDLETQYF
TRBJ1-6	.	TRBV6-6	CASGTGGTGSPLHF
TRBJ1-3	.	TRBV9	CASSPSGQTTLNTIYF
TRBJ1-1	.	TRBV6-8	CASSPGGGEAFF
TRBJ1-4	once	TRBV5-4	CASSGQPFDEKLFF
TRBJ2-2	once	TRBV18	CASSPGRLAGRVSNTGELFF
TRBJ2-3	.	TRBV5-4	CASSLGRGATDTQYF
TRBJ1-2	.	TRBV6-6	CASSRDHRGGYTF
TRBJ2-7	.	TRBV5-4	CASSPGLGQTNEQYF
TRBJ2-2	.	TRBV25-1	CASSPGLAGTGELFF
TRBJ2-5	.	TRBV5-6	CASSPWGYQETQYF